This T cell receptor (beta chain) was observed in a study of T cells in Graves' hyperthyroidism and ophthalmopathy. TCR beta CDR3 sequences were amplified from RNA transcripts. Using the HTBI primer set, a first-round RT-PCR was run on the TCR CDR3. TCRdb re-analysed the multiplex PCR reads in MiXCR, keeping a single row per CDR3 protein. The sample shows over 45,000 distinct CDR3 sequences, around half of them seen only once. The CDR3 covers 15 residues. J lost 7 bases, V lost 2 bases, and 4 bases had no gene match. Germline CDR1 LNHNV, CDR2 YYDKDF (reference sequence). Sequences were obtained from blood. The chain is built from TRBV15 and TRBJ2-1; 11 nucleotides agree with TRBD1. This clonotype originated in a woman aged 50 to 65 with Graves' ophthalmopathy. DNA for the CDR3: TGTGCCACCAGCAGACCGGGACAGGGGGATAATGAGCAGTTCTTC. Translating it yields CATSRPGQGDNEQFF.